This T cell receptor beta chain comes out of a study of blood T cell repertoires in COVID-19. Whole-study context: The United States, Italy and Spain provided the acute and convalescent COVID-19 samples. T cells, B-cell-depleted T cells, or PBMCs supplied cDNA or gDNA.

In the study's own analysis: It was from reference gene primer amplification that nucleated cell counts were estimated. This table comes from immunoSEQ multiplex PCR, and its TCRdb copy is limited to in-frame clones, with some not included. The V and J calls and clone size were taken over from that table, and D and trimming were inferred from the DNA. This sample has 70,000 to 75,000 clones, with about nine tenths found just once. CDR3 length: 13 amino acids. V shed 4 bases and J shed 0 bases, with 7 bases lying between them. Germline V gene data show CDR1 as SGHRS and CDR2 as YFSETQ. The sequence was obtained from a human donor in a cohort sampled during active COVID-19. The chain joins TRBV5-1 to TRBJ1-1, with D uncertain. Sequencing was performed on peripheral blood. The CDR3 DNA sequence: TGCGCCAGCAGCAGCCTGTTGAACACTGAAGCTTTCTTT. The encoded protein is CASSSLLNTEAFF.